The 7 T cell receptor beta chains in this list originate from one sample, sequenced in a study of CD8 T cells in Susac syndrome. After extraction with the RNeasy kit, about 0.45 to 1 ug of the RNA was reverse transcribed using random hexamers. TCRdb called the immunoSEQ multiplex PCR reads again in MiXCR, with one record for every CDR3 protein. The repertoire includes a few hundred thousand distinct CDR3 sequences, about 94% of them detected once, and approximately 0.15% sits in the top ten. Sequencing was carried out using CD4+ T cells from PBMCs. The receptors were sampled from a human donor with Susac syndrome.

V gene TRBV6-2 or TRBV6-3 combines with J gene TRBJ2-7; 7 bases are shared with TRBD1. The CDR3 runs to 12 residues. V lost 0 bases and J lost 8; bases outside the gene matches: 1. Germline-derived CDR1 and CDR2 are MNHEY and SVGEGT. The DNA of the CDR3 is TGTGCCAGCAGTTACTCGACAGGGAAGCAGTACTTC. Protein product: CASSYSTGKQYF.

The J gene is TRBJ1-2, the V gene TRBV24-1, with D possibly TRBD1 on 6 matching bases. This CDR3 has 14 residues. The ends were cut back, 3 bases at V and 2 bases at J, with 9 bases in the middle. Germline assignment: CDR1 KGHDR and CDR2 SFDVKD. The CDR3 loop is CATSDPGANYGYTF. The DNA of the CDR3 is TGTGCCACCAGTGATCCGGGGGCGAACTATGGCTACACCTTC.

This rearrangement joins TRBV12-3 or TRBV12-4 to TRBJ1-1, with TRBD1 identical over 9 bases. The junction had 13 bases not matched to a gene; V was cut back by 6 bases and J by 14 bases. This CDR3 has 13 amino acids. For the CDR3, the DNA is TGTGCCAGCAGCTCCCTGGACAGGGGTAATGTCTTCTTT. This translates into CASSSLDRGNVFF.

The V call is TRBV7-2, the J call TRBJ1-3, with unresolved D. V was clipped by 5 bases and J by 4 bases, with 12 bases between them. The CDR3 is made up of 14 amino acids. Germline CDR1 reads SGHTA; CDR2 reads FQGNSA. CDR3 amino acids: CASSPRRGGNTIYF. CDR3 bases: TGTGCCAGCAGCCCACGTAGAGGCGGAAACACCATATATTTT.

This rearrangement joins TRBV7-2 to TRBJ1-2; 7 bases agree with TRBD1. The CDR3 runs 14 residues. J gave up 5 bases and V 5 bases, and 8 bases lay outside the gene matches. Germline CDR1 SGHTA, CDR2 FQGNSA. DNA for the CDR3: TGTGCCAGCAGCCGGGACAGCTCTGAGTATGGCTACACCTTC. The encoded protein is CASSRDSSEYGYTF.

This clonotype was detected only a few times. This chain joins TRBV28 and TRBJ2-3; no firm D call. Trimming left V 1 base short and J 0 bases short, with 2 bases between. CDR3 length: 13 residues. Germline V lookup: CDR1 MDHEN, CDR2 SYDVKM. CDR3 coding DNA: TGTGCCAGCAGTTTATCTAGCACAGATACGCAGTATTTT. Amino acids: CASSLSSTDTQYF. Together with reference TRBV28 and TRBJ2-3, the CDR3 gives the full variable domain: DVKVTQSSRYLVKRTGEKVFLECVQDMDHENMFWYRQDPGLGLRLIYFSYDVKMKEKGDIPEGYSVSREKKERFSLILESASTNQTSMYLCASSLSSTDTQYFGPGTRLTVL.

In DNA, the CDR3 is TGCAGTGCTAGTCGGCCGCTCGAGGTGGGCGAGCAGTACTTC. Translated: CSASRPLEVGEQYF. The chain carries TRBV20-1 and TRBJ2-7; D remains unclear. Germline values: CDR1 DFQATT, CDR2 SNEGSKA (reference sequence). This CDR3 region has 14 residues. V dropped 3 bases and J dropped 6 bases, with 18 bases sitting between them.